This TCR beta chain is from a study of CD4+ T cells in melanoma. Generated by immunoSEQ multiplex PCR, the TCRdb table keeps only in-frame clones and is missing some. The table has 120,000 to 150,000 clones, about 90% seen once. General study points: Reportedly, melanoma neoantigen-specific CD4+ T cells showed varied differentiation states.

A word on this clone: What it binds is not known.

With V trimmed by 5 bases and J by 4 bases, 1 base remained unmatched. The CDR3 length is 13 residues. Germline values: CDR1 KGHSH, CDR2 LQKENI. The TCR sequence derives from a human donor with melanoma. The chain couples TRBV18 to TRBJ2-1, with 8 bases matching TRBD2. CDR3 DNA sequence: TGTGCCAGCTCATCTAGCGGGTACAATGAGCAGTTCTTC. Protein product: CASSSSGYNEQFF.